A single sample gave rise to the 3 T cell receptor beta chains below, sequenced in a study of CD8 T cells in Susac syndrome. Random hexamers served to reverse transcribe roughly 0.45 to 1 ug RNA. TCRdb redid the calling of the immunoSEQ multiplex PCR reads with MiXCR, one entry per CDR3 protein. This sample has 85,000 to 95,000 distinct CDR3 sequences, with over 90% found just once. The sequenced sample was CD4+ T cells from PBMCs. The receptors were sampled from a human donor with Susac syndrome.

The chain couples TRBV12-3 or TRBV12-4 to TRBJ1-1; D ambiguous. Trimming pared 4 bases from V and 10 bases from J, leaving 19 bases between. The CDR3 loop spans 14 amino acids. Here the CDR3 DNA reads TGTGCCAGCAGTTCCCCCCCTGAGGCCAGTGGAGCTTTCTTT. Amino acid sequence: CASSSPPEASGAFF.

The chain has TRBV14 and TRBJ1-1; D is unresolved. Trimming pared 1 base from V and 8 bases from J, leaving 11 bases between. CDR1 and CDR2 (germline): SGHDN, FVKESK. The CDR3 runs 13 residues. Here the CDR3 DNA reads TGTGCCAGCAGCCAAGTGGCCGTCTCAGAAGCTTTCTTT. Amino acid sequence: CASSQVAVSEAFF.

The genes are TRBV7-2 and TRBJ2-3, with a tentative D call TRBD2 (6 bases). V dropped 2 bases and J dropped 6 bases, with 12 bases sitting between them. The CDR3 is 14 amino acids. Germline CDR1 and CDR2: SGHTA and FQGNSA. CDR3 coding DNA: TGTGCCAGCAGCTTATGGCGGGGTTCGGATACGCAGTATTTT. Translating gives CASSLWRGSDTQYF.